One sample yielded the 17 T cell receptor beta chains listed below, sequenced in a study of CD8 T cells in Susac syndrome. Random-hexamer reverse transcription was applied to about 0.5 to 1 ug RNA. TCRdb called the immunoSEQ multiplex PCR reads again in MiXCR, with one record for every CDR3 protein. The sample consists of tens of thousands of distinct CDR3 sequences, roughly 96% of them appearing once. The sample consisted of CD8+ T cells from PBMCs. These receptors were obtained from a human donor with Susac syndrome.

This chain joins TRBV12-3 or TRBV12-4 and TRBJ1-2; D perhaps matches TRBD1 (5 bases). Trimming pared 4 bases from V and 7 bases from J, leaving 13 bases between. The CDR3 is made up of 13 amino acids. The CDR3 sequence: CASSSPGRVGYTF. The CDR3 DNA reads TGTGCCAGCAGTTCCCCCGGCAGGGTTGGCTACACCTTC.

This clonotype was counted between two and nine times. V and J are TRBV27 and TRBJ1-2; weak D call: TRBD1 (6 bases). V lost 2 bases to trimming and J lost 4 bases, with 8 bases between them. CDR1 is MNHEY, CDR2 SMNVEV, per germline (reference sequence). The CDR3 totals 13 residues. CDR3 nucleotide sequence: TGTGCCAGCAGTTTAAGGGGGTCCTATGGCTACACCTTC. Residues: CASSLRGSYGYTF.

The chain uses TRBV30 and TRBJ2-7, with D perhaps matching TRBD1 (6 bases). Deletions cut 6 bases from V and 1 base from J, with 10 bases between. This CDR3 spans 12 amino acids. Germline V gene lookup returns CDR1 GTSNPN and CDR2 SVGIG (reference sequence). The CDR3 spells CACPGTSYEQYF. CDR3 DNA sequence: TGTGCCTGCCCCGGGACATCCTACGAGCAGTACTTC.

The chain is built from TRBV2 and TRBJ2-5; 9 bases are a match to TRBD2. CDR1 and CDR2 from the germline V gene are SNHLY and FYNNEI. The CDR3 contains 15 residues. Losses at the gene ends were 3 bases for V and 2 bases for J; bases not matched to a gene: 4. Here the CDR3 DNA reads TGTGCCAGCAGTGAGCAGACTAGCGGACAAGAGACCCAGTACTTC. This gives the protein CASSEQTSGQETQYF.

The V and J genes are TRBV7-8 and TRBJ2-2; 7 bases align to TRBD2. CDR1 is SGHVS and CDR2 is FQNEAQ in the germline V gene. The CDR3 runs to 15 residues. With V trimmed by 2 bases and J by 5 bases, 5 bases remained unmatched. In nucleotides, the CDR3 is TGTGCCAGCAGCTTAAGACGGGGGGATACCGGGGAGCTGTTTTTT. It translates to CASSLRRGDTGELFF.

The rearrangement links TRBV27 to TRBJ2-1; perhaps TRBD2 as D (5 bases). The CDR3 length is 13 residues. The V end lost 3 bases, the J end lost 3 bases, and 6 bases lay between the germline ends. From germline, CDR1 is MNHEY and CDR2 SMNVEV (reference sequence). CDR3 amino acids: CASSLEVYNEQFF. The DNA of the CDR3 is TGTGCCAGCAGTTTGGAGGTCTACAATGAGCAGTTCTTC.

CDR3 protein: CAWSDSFEKLFF. CDR3 DNA sequence: TGTGCCTGGAGTGACAGTTTTGAAAAACTGTTTTTT. The genes are TRBV30 and TRBJ1-4; no reliable D call. The germline V gene has CDR1 GTSNPN and CDR2 SVGIG (reference sequence). V lost 1 base and J 7 bases, leaving 7 bases between the germline ends. This CDR3 is 12 amino acids long.

The chain employs TRBV3-1 and TRBJ1-1; D remains ambiguous. CDR3 length: 13 residues. CDR1 and CDR2 from the germline V gene are LGHDT and YNNKEL (reference sequence). With 2 bases removed from V and 1 base from J, the gap between germline ends came to 5 bases. In nucleotides, the CDR3 is TGTGCCAGCAGCCAAAAAGGGAACACTGAAGCTTTCTTT. It codes for CASSQKGNTEAFF.

The chain recombines TRBV7-9 with TRBJ1-5; no firm D call. The germline V and J ends were trimmed by 4 bases and 0 bases, with 7 bases remaining between them. The CDR3 runs to 14 residues. Looked up from germline, CDR1 is SEHNR and CDR2 is FQNEAQ (reference sequence). CDR3: CASSSTLSNQPQHF. CDR3 DNA: TGTGCCAGCAGCTCGACCCTTAGCAATCAGCCCCAGCATTTT. The whole variable domain, remainder taken from reference TRBV7-9 and TRBJ1-5, is DTGVSQNPRHKITKRGQNVTFRCDPISEHNRLYWYRQTLGQGPEFLTYFQNEAQLEKSRLLSDRFSAERPKGSFSTLEIQRTEQGDSAMYLCASSSTLSNQPQHFGDGTRLSIL.

The V gene is TRBV5-1, the J gene TRBJ2-3; tentative D call: TRBD1 (6 bases). This CDR3 has 13 residues. Germline V lookup: CDR1 SGHRS, CDR2 YFSETQ. Deletions cut 4 bases from V and 5 bases from J, with 11 bases between. The CDR3 loop reads CASSRHREDTQYF. The CDR3 nucleotides read TGCGCCAGCAGCAGACACAGGGAAGATACGCAGTATTTT.

The rearrangement joins TRBV29-1 to TRBJ1-1; D not certain. Germline V gives CDR1 SQVTM, CDR2 ANQGSEA. The CDR3 has 11 amino acids. V was trimmed by 8 bases and J by 0 bases, leaving 7 bases between them. The CDR3 loop reads CSLRMNTEAFF. DNA for the CDR3: TGCAGCCTTCGGATGAACACTGAAGCTTTCTTT.

This clonotype was counted a few times. The CDR3 DNA sequence: TGTGCCACCAGTGATTCCCTCTCCAATGAGCAGTTCTTC. It specifies CATSDSLSNEQFF. The rearrangement links TRBV24-1 to TRBJ2-1; D remains ambiguous. The CDR3 extends over 13 amino acids. V lost 2 bases to trimming and J lost 6 bases, with 7 bases between them. The V gene's germline CDR1 is KGHDR and CDR2 SFDVKD.

This clonotype appeared once. The chain recombines TRBV20-1 with TRBJ1-4; D may be TRBD1 (5 bases). The CDR3 is made up of 13 amino acids. From germline, CDR1 is DFQATT and CDR2 SNEGSKA (reference sequence). The V end lost 3 bases, the J end lost 8 bases, and 13 bases lay between the germline ends. This chain's CDR3 is CSASRGGGEKLFF. The CDR3 region has the DNA TGCAGTGCTAGTAGGGGTGGGGGAGAAAAACTGTTTTTT.

The chain joins TRBV27 to TRBJ2-3; D possibly uses TRBD1 or TRBD2 (5 bases each). Germline V CDR1 and CDR2: MNHEY, SMNVEV (reference sequence). CDR3 length: 14 residues. Trimming took off 4 bases at V and 4 bases at J, with 12 bases between the two ends. The CDR3 protein is CASSWALGADTQYF. In DNA form, the CDR3 reads TGTGCCAGCAGTTGGGCCTTGGGGGCAGATACGCAGTATTTT.

V usage is TRBV5-8 and J usage is TRBJ1-5; D ambiguous. The CDR3 extends over 12 amino acids. Trimming took off 4 bases at V and 7 bases at J, with 9 bases between the two ends. The V gene's germline CDR1 is SGHTS and CDR2 YDEGEE. CDR3 sequence (DNA): TGTGCCAGCAGCCACCAAGGACAGCCCCAGCATTTT. This gives the protein CASSHQGQPQHF.

A single count supports this clonotype. V usage is TRBV30 and J usage is TRBJ1-1; weak D call: TRBD1 (6 bases). Germline assignment: CDR1 GTSNPN and CDR2 SVGIG (reference sequence). V lost 5 bases, J lost 3 bases, and 16 bases lay in between. The CDR3 length is 14 residues. CDR3 bases: TGTGCCTGGGAGCAAGGGGGTACAGACACTGAAGCTTTCTTT. It yields the protein CAWEQGGTDTEAFF.

The CDR3 is CATSFGEKLFF. CDR3 in DNA: TGTGCCACCAGTTTCGGTGAAAAACTGTTTTTT. The chain couples TRBV24-1 to TRBJ1-4; no firm D call. This CDR3 region has 11 residues. The V end lost 6 bases, the J end lost 7 bases, and 5 bases lay between the germline ends. Germline V lookup: CDR1 KGHDR, CDR2 SFDVKD.